This entry describes one T cell receptor (beta chain). This record belongs to a study of somatic mutations in cytotoxic T cells in rheumatoid arthritis. Assay: immunoSEQ multiplex PCR; the TCRdb copy retains only in-frame clones and omits some. Among around 15,000 clones listed, roughly 80% were seen once. Germline CDR1 reads SNHLY; CDR2 reads FYNNEI. Trimming left V 6 bases short and J 2 bases short, with 19 bases between. This CDR3 is built from 16 residues. Sequenced material: CD8+ T cells sorted from blood. The receptor was derived from an adult with rheumatoid arthritis. The rearrangement links TRBV2 to TRBJ1-1; TRBD1 is a possible D gene (6 bases). CDR3 loop: CASRIPRTGGNTEAFF. The CDR3 DNA reads as TGTGCCAGCAGGATCCCTCGGACGGGGGGCAACACTGAAGCTTTCTTT.